This T cell receptor beta chain comes out of a study of T cells in localized non-small cell lung cancer. Notes on the study in general: Median detection of top 100 tumor clones in adjacent lung was roughly 61 clones. Sequencing, confined to only one tumor region, leaves heterogeneity possible. The highest T cell clonality was in uninvolved adjacent lung, above tumor.

The data were produced by immunoSEQ multiplex PCR, yet TCRdb's version contains in-frame clones alone and is incomplete. The sample lists 100,000 or so clones, approximately 90% occurring once. Only a few counts were recorded for this clone. Antigen: not known. Germline V gene lookup returns CDR1 MGHDK and CDR2 SYGVNS. Trimming removed 3 bases at V and 7 bases at J, with 13 bases between. This CDR3 region has 14 residues. V is TRBV25-1 and J is TRBJ2-1; D not certain. The material was PBMCs, obtained before any cancer treatment. The clonotype comes from a woman aged 35 to 69 with stage II squamous cell lung carcinoma. For the CDR3, the DNA is TGTGCCAGCAGTGATGGCGGCAAAAGGAATGAGCAGTTCTTC. Translation: CASSDGGKRNEQFF.